A selection of T cell receptor beta chains follows, all from one sample in a study of beta chain features in type 1 diabetes. Using immunoSEQ multiplex PCR, the repertoire was profiled, and TCRdb retains in-frame clones only, with some absent. The sample holds hundreds of thousands of clones; 15% are singletons and the top ten take approximately 0.087%. The sequencing sample was made of naive CD4+ T cells from blood. These receptor sequences come from a young man in good health. Each CDR3 is given with its conserved first and last residue. Only some rows state a clone size, as once, few, many or a class for expanded clones.

V: TRBV11-1; length: 17; size: few; CDR3: CASSLAAIGGLSYEQYF
V: TRBV5-6; length: 14; size: -; CDR3: CASSLWGPDEKLFF
V: TRBV6-1; length: 12; size: -; CDR3: CASGTDSYEQYF
V: TRBV9; length: 15; size: few; CDR3: CASSGSGGSQETQYF
V: TRBV28; length: 11; size: few; CDR3: CASSLAPSAFF
V: TRBV9; length: 14; size: few; CDR3: CASSVGTHQETQYF
V: TRBV18; length: 13; size: -; CDR3: CASLRARTDTQYF
V: TRBV6-1; length: 13; size: -; CDR3: CASETGGNEKLFF
V: TRBV6-5; length: 13; size: -; CDR3: CASSPTGNYGYTF
V: TRBV7-2; length: 15; size: -; CDR3: CASSQSGVSSYEQYF
V: TRBV28; length: 16; size: -; CDR3: CASTQTLTSGYNEQFF
V: TRBV4-2; length: 16; size: -; CDR3: CASSQEGRGSGNTIYF
V: TRBV6-6; length: 14; size: few; CDR3: CASRGQGPNYGYTF
V: TRBV11-2; length: 15; size: -; CDR3: CASSLAAGGAFKQYF